This T cell receptor (beta chain) was observed in a study of blood T cell repertoires in COVID-19. Study-wide context: From T cells, B-cell-depleted T cells, or PBMCs came the material, which was cDNA or gDNA.

Before they entered the study, exposed participants had met a COVID-19 case within 2 weeks. The CDR3 runs 15 residues. The germline V gene encodes CDR1 SGDLS and CDR2 YYNGEE. V dropped 4 bases and J dropped 7 bases, with 15 bases sitting between them. The repertoire was sequenced with immunoSEQ multiplex PCR; TCRdb's copy has only in-frame clones and lacks some. In the table there are roughly 260,000 clones, 83% of which are singletons. This receptor was taken from a woman between 40 and 55 years old who had been exposed to COVID-19. The chain has TRBV9 and TRBJ1-6; the D is unclear. The specimen was PBMCs or T cells enriched from blood (not recorded which). CDR3 sequence: CASSLSEGVNSPLHF. CDR3 DNA: TGTGCCAGCAGCCTATCGGAGGGAGTGAATTCACCCCTCCACTTT.